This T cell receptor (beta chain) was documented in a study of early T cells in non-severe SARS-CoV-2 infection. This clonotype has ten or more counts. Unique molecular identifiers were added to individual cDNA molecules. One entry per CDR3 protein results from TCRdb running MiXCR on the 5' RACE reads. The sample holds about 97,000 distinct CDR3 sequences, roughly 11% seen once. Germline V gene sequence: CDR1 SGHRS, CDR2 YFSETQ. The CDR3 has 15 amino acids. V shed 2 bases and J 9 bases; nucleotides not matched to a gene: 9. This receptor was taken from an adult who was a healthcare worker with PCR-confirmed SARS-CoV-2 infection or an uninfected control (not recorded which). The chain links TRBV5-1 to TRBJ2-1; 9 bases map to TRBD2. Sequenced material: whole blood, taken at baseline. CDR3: CASSFSGGLTGEQFF. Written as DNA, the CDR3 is TGCGCCAGCAGCTTTAGCGGGGGCCTAACGGGTGAGCAGTTCTTC.